These 13 T cell receptor beta chains originate from one sample sequenced in a study of blood T cell repertoires in COVID-19. Clones were sequenced by immunoSEQ multiplex PCR, and TCRdb holds only the in-frame ones, with some missing. The sample carries 100,000 to 150,000 clones, 80% to 90% recorded once. Sequencing was carried out using peripheral blood. Receptors originate from a man aged 45-65 years with active or convalescent COVID-19.

CDR3 coding DNA: TGTGCCAGTAGTATAGGAACAGTTGACTATGGCTACACCTTC. Residues: CASSIGTVDYGYTF. The rearrangement uses TRBV19 and TRBJ1-2; D unresolved. CDR1 LNHDA and CDR2 SQIVND come from the germline V gene (reference sequence). This CDR3 is 14 amino acids long. Trimming shortened V by 1 base and J by 3 bases, and 9 bases separated the two germline ends. Full variable domain (remainder filled in from reference TRBV19 and TRBJ1-2): DGGITQSPKYLFRKEGQNVTLSCEQNLNHDAMYWYRQDPGQGLRLIYYSQIVNDFQKGDIAEGYSVSREKKESFPLTVTSAQKNPTAFYLCASSIGTVDYGYTFGSGTRLTVV.

This chain joins TRBV9 and TRBJ1-1; weak D call: TRBD1 (6 bases). The CDR3 runs to 15 residues. CDR1 is SGDLS, CDR2 YYNGEE, per germline. V was clipped by 0 bases and J by 5 bases, with 14 bases between them. CDR3 in amino acids: CASSVDAGVGTEAFF. CDR3 DNA: TGTGCCAGCAGCGTAGATGCAGGGGTAGGTACTGAAGCTTTCTTT.

The V call is TRBV7-8, the J call TRBJ1-2; weak D call: TRBD1 (6 bases). Germline V lookup: CDR1 SGHVS, CDR2 FQNEAQ. The CDR3 sequence is 16 residues long. Between the trimmed V and J ends, which lost 1 base and 2 bases, there was a span of 14 bases. The CDR3 sequence is CASSLVGARGNYGYTF. The CDR3 bases are TGTGCCAGCAGCTTAGTGGGGGCCAGAGGAAACTATGGCTACACCTTC.

The J gene is TRBJ1-2, the V gene TRBV29-1; 8 bases are a match to TRBD1. The CDR3 length is 13 residues. Germline V gives CDR1 SQVTM, CDR2 ANQGSEA. Trimming took 7 bases from V and 6 from J; bases not matched to a gene: 10. The CDR3 bases are TGCAGCGGGAGACAGGGGCCGCGAGATGGCTACACCTTC. It specifies CSGRQGPRDGYTF.

V is TRBV2 and J is TRBJ2-3; 7 nucleotides align to TRBD1. The CDR3 extends over 14 amino acids. Germline-derived CDR1 and CDR2 are SNHLY and FYNNEI. J was trimmed by 2 bases and V by 5 bases; bases with no gene match: 4. CDR3 protein: CASSRDRDTDTQYF. CDR3 DNA: TGTGCCAGCAGTAGGGACAGAGACACAGATACGCAGTATTTT.

The gene calls are TRBV7-2 and TRBJ1-6; the D gene is possibly TRBD1 (5 bases). CDR1 is SGHTA, CDR2 FQGNSA, per germline. CDR3 length equals 18 residues. V lost 0 bases and J 9 bases, leaving 21 bases between the germline ends. Here the CDR3 reads CASSLASGGVGVRSPLHF. The CDR3 nucleotides are TGTGCCAGCAGCTTAGCTTCGGGAGGGGTAGGGGTGCGTTCACCCCTCCACTTT.

The V call is TRBV7-9, the J call TRBJ2-1, with TRBD2 matching over 9 bases. Germline CDR1 reads SEHNR; CDR2 reads FQNEAQ (reference sequence). CDR3 length equals 15 residues. Trimming removed 2 bases from V and 4 bases from J; junction bases left unmatched: 3. The CDR3 bases are TGTGCCAGCAGCTTAAGGCGGGAGGGGTACAATGAGCAGTTCTTC. Amino acid sequence: CASSLRREGYNEQFF.

The chain uses TRBV27 and TRBJ2-7; D not certain. From germline, CDR1 is MNHEY and CDR2 SMNVEV (reference sequence). The CDR3 contains 13 residues. V was shortened by 7 bases and J by 1 base, with 11 bases between the two germline ends. The CDR3 DNA follows: TGTGCCAGCATCCGATCCGGGTCCTACGAGCAGTACTTC. Amino acid sequence: CASIRSGSYEQYF.

The chain carries TRBV28 and TRBJ2-4; D gene uncertain. There are 17 residues in the CDR3. Per germline, CDR1 MDHEN and CDR2 SYDVKM. With 5 bases removed from V and 0 bases from J, the gap between germline ends came to 17 bases. Written as DNA, the CDR3 is TGTGCCAGCAGTCGCCCGGGTCAGAATCTAGCCAAAAACATTCAGTACTTC. This gives the protein CASSRPGQNLAKNIQYF.

This clone was detected once. V gene TRBV7-9 combines with J gene TRBJ2-1, with D unresolved. The V gene lost 3 bases and the J gene lost 5 bases, with 11 bases spanning the gap. The CDR3 length is 14 residues. Germline V gives CDR1 SEHNR, CDR2 FQNEAQ (reference sequence). DNA of the CDR3: TGTGCCAGCAGCTTTCGAGACTGGGACAATGAGCAGTTCTTC. It codes for CASSFRDWDNEQFF.

As regards this clone: The junction departs from the called germline gene at one end, perhaps through a read error. The chain links TRBV3-1 (or the pseudogene TRBV3-2) to TRBJ2-1; the D gene is possibly TRBD1 (5 bases). Per the germline V gene, CDR1 is LGHDT and CDR2 is YNNKEL (reference sequence). The length of the CDR3 is 13 residues. Here the CDR3 reads CASGQPGFNEQFF. Here the CDR3 DNA reads TGTGCCAGCGGCCAACCAGGGTTCAATGAGCAGTTCTTC.

The V gene is TRBV5-1, the J gene TRBJ2-3; 9 bases agree with TRBD1. The germline CDR1 and CDR2 sequences are SGHRS and YFSETQ. The V segment lost 0 bases and the J segment 8 bases; nucleotides outside the gene matches: 4. The CDR3 extends over 14 amino acids. Here the CDR3 reads CASSLDTGGSTQYF. CDR3 in DNA: TGCGCCAGCAGCTTGGACACAGGGGGCTCTACGCAGTATTTT. The whole variable domain, remainder taken from reference TRBV5-1 and TRBJ2-3, is KAGVTQTPRYLIKTRGQQVTLSCSPISGHRSVSWYQQTPGQGLQFLFEYFSETQRNKGNFPGRFSGRQFSNSRSEMNVSTLELGDSALYLCASSLDTGGSTQYFGPGTRLTVL.

The V call is TRBV6-5, the J call TRBJ2-2, with D perhaps TRBD2 (6 bases). The CDR3 has 16 amino acids. V lost 0 bases to trimming and J lost 4 bases, with 12 bases between them. Germline values: CDR1 MNHEY, CDR2 SVGAGI. CDR3: CASSYSGGRVTGELFF. As DNA, the CDR3 is TGTGCCAGCAGTTACTCGGGAGGCCGGGTCACCGGGGAGCTGTTTTTT.